These 32 T cell receptor beta chains share one sample of origin, sequenced in a study of T cells in Graves' hyperthyroidism and ophthalmopathy. TCR beta CDR3 regions were amplified from RNA. HTBI primers were the set used in a first-round RT-PCR of the TCR CDR3. One entry per CDR3 protein, called by TCRdb with MiXCR from the multiplex PCR reads. The table shows hundreds of thousands of distinct CDR3 sequences, with around 15% occurring only once. The sequencing input was blood. The receptors were sampled from a woman younger than 35 with Graves' hyperthyroidism.

On this clonotype: Given a much more abundant clone one base away, this may be a read error. The chain is built from TRBV3-1 and TRBJ1-3; D is unclear. Germline V gives CDR1 LGHDT, CDR2 YNNKEL (reference sequence). This CDR3 spans 11 amino acids. In DNA form, the CDR3 reads TGTGCCAGCAGCCAAGTAAACACCATGTATTTT. Translated: CASSQVNTMYF. Combining the CDR3 with reference TRBV3-1 and TRBJ1-3 gives the whole variable domain DTAVSQTPKYLVTQMGNDKSIKCEQNLGHDTMYWYKQDSKKFLKIMFSYNNKELIINETVPNRFSPKSPDKAHLNLHINSLELGDSAVYFCASSQVNTMYFGEGSWLTVV.

This clonotype was counted at least ten times. The rearrangement links TRBV19 to TRBJ2-2; perhaps D is TRBD1 or TRBD2 (5 bases each). Germline V gives CDR1 LNHDA, CDR2 SQIVND (reference sequence). V lost 5 bases, J lost 7 bases, and 8 bases lay in between. This CDR3 region has 12 residues. The CDR3 sequence is CASSWDGGELFF. DNA for the CDR3: TGTGCCAGTAGTTGGGACGGCGGGGAGCTGTTTTTT.

Only one count was recorded for this clonotype. The chain links TRBV25-1 to TRBJ2-7; either TRBD1 or TRBD2 may supply D (6 bases each). The J call is doubtful: the DNA matches TRBJ2-1 better. Germline V gene sequence: CDR1 MGHDK, CDR2 SYGVNS. This CDR3 has 15 amino acids. The CDR3 spells CATLGGHRSSYEQFF. Written as DNA, the CDR3 is TGTGCCACCTTAGGGGGGCACCGGAGCTCCTACGAGCAGTTCTTC.

The V and J genes are TRBV6-1 and TRBJ1-4, with 7 positions matching TRBD1. Germline V gives CDR1 MNHNS, CDR2 SASEGT. This CDR3 is built from 12 residues. Losses at the gene ends were 11 bases for V and 9 bases for J; bases not matched to a gene: 9. The CDR3 sequence is CASQTGRKKLFF. The CDR3 bases are TGTGCCTCACAGACAGGGAGGAAAAAACTGTTTTTT.

In the case of this clonotype: It may be a read error: a sequence one base away is much more abundant. J is TRBJ2-1 and V is TRBV10-3; 7 positions agree with TRBD1. The CDR3 contains 15 residues. From germline, CDR1 is ENHRY and CDR2 SYGVKD. In nucleotides, the CDR3 is TGTACCATCAGTGAGGGGGCAGGGAGTGAGAATGAGCAGTTCTTC. Translation: CTISEGAGSENEQFF.

The chain is built from TRBV29-1 and TRBJ1-2; weak D call: TRBD1 (5 bases). The V end lost 4 bases, the J end lost 8 bases, and 20 bases lay between the germline ends. This CDR3 comprises 14 residues. In germline, CDR1 is SQVTM, CDR2 ANQGSEA. In DNA, the CDR3 is TGCAGCGTTGTTGCTCAGGGAAGTCTTTACGGCTACACCTTC. Translating gives CSVVAQGSLYGYTF. The whole variable domain, remainder taken from reference TRBV29-1 and TRBJ1-2, is SAVISQKPSRDICQRGTSLTIQCQVDSQVTMMFWYRQQPGQSLTLIATANQGSEATYESGFVIDKFPISRPNLTFSTLTVSNMSPEDSSIYLCSVVAQGSLYGYTFGSGTRLTVV.

This clonotype occurred many times. This chain uses TRBV20-1 with TRBJ2-3, with D perhaps TRBD1 or TRBD2 (6 bases each). The CDR3 runs to 13 residues. CDR1 and CDR2 (germline): DFQATT, SNEGSKA (reference sequence). The germline V and J ends were trimmed by 5 bases and 4 bases, with 13 bases remaining between them. As DNA, the CDR3 is TGCAGTGCTCCCCGGGGGCCGGCAGATACGCAGTATTTT. It specifies CSAPRGPADTQYF.

In its sample, this clonotype was seen a few times. This chain uses TRBV15 with TRBJ2-3; D is possibly TRBD2 (6 bases). Germline V gene lookup returns CDR1 LNHNV and CDR2 YYDKDF (reference sequence). Trimming took off 6 bases at V and 0 bases at J, with 22 bases between the two ends. This CDR3 contains 18 residues. In DNA, the CDR3 is TGTGCCACCAGGGAAGCCTACTGGACTACCTCTAGCACAGATACGCAGTATTTT. Translation: CATREAYWTTSSTDTQYF.

On this clonotype: One end of the junction does not line up with germline, which may come from a read error. CDR3: CASKRVLREKPFF. The CDR3 DNA reads as TGTGCCAGTAAAAGGGTTCTTCGTGAAAAACCGTTTTTT. V usage is TRBV19 and J usage is TRBJ1-4; D is uncertain. CDR3 size: 13 residues. Germline lookup yields CDR1 LNHDA and CDR2 SQIVND (reference sequence).

This clonotype was observed a handful of times. The chain recombines TRBV18 with TRBJ2-6, with 7 nucleotides matching TRBD1. Germline V CDR1 and CDR2: KGHSH, LQKENI. J lost 0 bases, V lost 3 bases, and 8 bases had no gene match. CDR3 length equals 18 residues. The CDR3 DNA reads TGTGCCAGCTCACCCGGGACAGAACCTTACTCTGGGGCCAACGTCCTGACTTTC. Residues: CASSPGTEPYSGANVLTF.

This chain joins TRBV5-4 and TRBJ2-5, with 7 nucleotides matching TRBD2. The junction had 9 bases not matched to a gene; V was cut back by 4 bases and J by 6 bases. The CDR3 is 14 amino acids. Germline V gene sequence: CDR1 SGHNT, CDR2 YYREEE (reference sequence). CDR3 bases: TGTGCCAGCAGCCCCGGGACTACAGGAAAGACCCAGTACTTC. It encodes CASSPGTTGKTQYF.

This clonotype has only one observation. The chain uses TRBV7-2 and TRBJ2-5; unclear D gene. The ends were cut back, 2 bases at V and 0 bases at J, with 16 bases in the middle. CDR3 length: 17 residues. The germline V gene encodes CDR1 SGHTA and CDR2 FQGNSA. The CDR3 protein is CTSSLSVIRLYQETQYF. The CDR3 region has the DNA TGTACCAGCAGCTTATCTGTCATCCGACTTTACCAAGAGACCCAGTACTTC.

This clonotype was observed at least ten times. This rearrangement joins TRBV6-2 or TRBV6-3 to TRBJ1-2; D is uncertain. With 5 bases removed from V and 5 bases from J, the gap between germline ends came to 12 bases. Germline-derived CDR1 and CDR2 are MNHEY and SVGEGT. There are 13 residues in the CDR3. CDR3 sequence reads: CASSPSQRYGYTF. Written as DNA, the CDR3 is TGTGCCAGCAGTCCTTCACAGCGATATGGCTACACCTTC.

The genes are TRBV19 and TRBJ2-1; D perhaps matches TRBD2 (5 bases). Germline CDR1 reads LNHDA; CDR2 reads SQIVND (reference sequence). Deletions cut 0 bases from V and 1 base from J, with 13 bases between. The CDR3 spans 17 residues. The CDR3 region is CASSIDPRRTSYNEQFF. The CDR3 bases are TGTGCCAGTAGTATAGATCCCCGACGGACTTCCTACAATGAGCAGTTCTTC. Full variable domain (rest looked up from reference TRBV19 and TRBJ2-1): DGGITQSPKYLFRKEGQNVTLSCEQNLNHDAMYWYRQDPGQGLRLIYYSQIVNDFQKGDIAEGYSVSREKKESFPLTVTSAQKNPTAFYLCASSIDPRRTSYNEQFFGPGTRLTVL.

This clonotype was seen at least ten times. This sequence joins TRBV4-3 and TRBJ1-5, with D perhaps matching TRBD1 (6 bases). CDR3 size: 15 residues. Per the germline V gene, CDR1 is LGHNA and CDR2 is YSLEER. Trimming stripped 5 bases from V and 7 bases from J, with 18 bases between. CDR3 amino acids: CASSSVWGAVQPQHF. For the CDR3, the DNA is TGCGCCAGCAGCAGCGTCTGGGGGGCCGTCCAGCCCCAGCATTTT.

This clonotype appeared many times. The genes are TRBV5-6 and TRBJ2-4; no definite D call. The CDR3 totals 15 residues. In germline, CDR1 is SGHDT, CDR2 YYEEEE. Trimming pared 2 bases from V and 0 bases from J, leaving 9 bases between. The CDR3 DNA follows: TGTGCCAGCAGCTTAGTTACGGTAGCCAAAAACATTCAGTACTTC. Its translation: CASSLVTVAKNIQYF.

V is TRBV7-2 and J is TRBJ2-3; TRBD2 matches at 11 bases. Looked up from germline, CDR1 is SGHTA and CDR2 is FQGNSA. The CDR3 covers 15 residues. Trimming at V came to 5 bases and at J to 6 bases, leaving 7 bases not matched to a gene. CDR3 region: CASSRQGLAADTQYF. The CDR3 coding sequence is TGTGCCAGCAGCCGCCAGGGACTAGCGGCCGATACGCAGTATTTT.

The J gene is TRBJ2-7, the V gene TRBV10-3; 11 bases line up with TRBD2. V lost 6 bases and J lost 3; bases outside the gene matches: 4. This CDR3 is 14 amino acids long. The germline V gene has CDR1 ENHRY and CDR2 SYGVKD. CDR3 in DNA: TGTGCCATCAGCACTAGCGGGGGAAACTACGAGCAGTACTTC. Its translation: CAISTSGGNYEQYF.

This clonotype turned up a few times. The rearrangement uses TRBV20-1 and TRBJ1-4; 8 nucleotides agree with TRBD1. The CDR3 length is 14 residues. The junction had 6 bases not matched to a gene; V was cut back by 5 bases and J by 4 bases. The germline V gene has CDR1 DFQATT and CDR2 SNEGSKA (reference sequence). In DNA form, the CDR3 reads TGCAGTGCTGCTCAGGGGGCTGGTAATGAAAAACTGTTTTTT. This sequence encodes CSAAQGAGNEKLFF.

The chain joins TRBV18 to TRBJ1-2, with a tentative D call TRBD1 (6 bases). CDR3 size: 13 residues. Germline V gene data show CDR1 as KGHSH and CDR2 as LQKENI. V shed 8 bases and J shed 2 bases, with 12 bases lying between them. The CDR3 region has the DNA TGTGCCAGCCGAGAGGGGGTGAACTATGGCTACACCTTC. Its protein product is CASREGVNYGYTF.

This clonotype was counted many times. The chain couples TRBV5-5 to TRBJ2-3; D ambiguous. The germline CDR1 and CDR2 sequences are SGHKS and YYEKEE (reference sequence). Trimming left V 4 bases short and J 0 bases short, with 12 bases between. The CDR3 totals 15 residues. CDR3 amino acids: CASSAGTTSTDTQYF. In DNA form, the CDR3 reads TGTGCCAGCAGCGCTGGAACAACTAGCACAGATACGCAGTATTTT. Complete variable domain (other parts from reference TRBV5-5 and TRBJ2-3): DAGVTQSPTHLIKTRGQQVTLRCSPISGHKSVSWYQQVLGQGPQFIFQYYEKEERGRGNFPDRFSARQFPNYSSELNVNALLLGDSALYLCASSAGTTSTDTQYFGPGTRLTVL.

This clonotype was counted at least ten times. This chain connects TRBV7-2 to TRBJ1-6, with 9 nucleotides matching TRBD1. This CDR3 spans 17 amino acids. Germline lookup yields CDR1 SGHTA and CDR2 FQGNSA. V lost 1 base and J lost 10; bases outside the gene matches: 11. The CDR3 region is CASSLGGTGSLRSPLHF. DNA for the CDR3: TGTGCCAGCAGCTTAGGCGGGACAGGGAGTTTGAGGTCACCCCTCCACTTT.

The sample holds a few counts of this clonotype. The chain has TRBV24-1 and TRBJ2-1, with 11 bases fitting TRBD2. Germline V gene sequence: CDR1 KGHDR, CDR2 SFDVKD. V dropped 9 bases and J dropped 5; count of bases not matched to a gene: 14. The CDR3 spans 17 residues. CDR3 nucleotide sequence: TGTGCCACCGGGGGGACCTCGGGACTAGCGGAACACAATGAGCAGTTCTTC. Its protein product is CATGGTSGLAEHNEQFF.

Many counts were recorded for this clonotype. V gene TRBV13 combines with J gene TRBJ2-7; TRBD2 matches 8 bases. The CDR3 sequence is 15 residues long. The V gene's germline CDR1 is PRHDT and CDR2 FYEKMQ (reference sequence). Trimming cost V 5 bases and J 2 bases; bases outside gene matches: 8. CDR3 loop: CASSPSGSGTYEQYF. The CDR3 DNA reads as TGTGCCAGCAGCCCAAGCGGGAGTGGCACCTACGAGCAGTACTTC.

This clonotype showed up many times. The chain joins TRBV20-1 to TRBJ1-6; D is unresolved. This CDR3 is built from 13 residues. Germline values: CDR1 DFQATT, CDR2 SNEGSKA (reference sequence). V gave up 0 bases and J gave up 7 bases, with 7 bases separating them. In DNA, the CDR3 is TGCAGTGCTAGAGATCAATGGAATTCACCCCTCCACTTT. Translating it yields CSARDQWNSPLHF.

This clonotype has at least ten counts. The V and J genes are TRBV7-9 and TRBJ2-1; D is perhaps TRBD2 (6 bases). The germline V gene encodes CDR1 SEHNR and CDR2 FQNEAQ (reference sequence). CDR3 length equals 15 residues. V was cut by 5 bases and J by 9 bases, with 20 bases left in between. The CDR3 region is CASSPVELAVPEQFF. The CDR3 DNA is TGTGCCAGCAGCCCAGTGGAACTAGCTGTGCCTGAGCAGTTCTTC.

This clonotype was seen at least ten times. The rearrangement uses TRBV7-9 and TRBJ2-3, with D unclear. The germline V and J ends were trimmed by 5 bases and 6 bases, with 15 bases remaining between them. Per germline, CDR1 SEHNR and CDR2 FQNEAQ (reference sequence). This CDR3 spans 14 amino acids. DNA of the CDR3: TGTGCCAGCAGCCAATTGGGCGGCGGCGATACGCAGTATTTT. It is translated as CASSQLGGGDTQYF.

The genes are TRBV13 and TRBJ1-3; D is undetermined. The CDR3 is 14 residues long. Germline lookup yields CDR1 PRHDT and CDR2 FYEKMQ (reference sequence). With 2 bases removed from V and 8 bases from J, the gap between germline ends came to 13 bases. CDR3 bases: TGTGCCAGCAGCTTATCTGGCGGATCGGACACCATATATTTT. Protein product: CASSLSGGSDTIYF.

In its sample, this clonotype was seen a few times. The gene calls are TRBV14 and TRBJ1-1; D ambiguous. The CDR3 covers 13 residues. V dropped 3 bases and J dropped 1 base, with 6 bases sitting between them. Germline V lookup: CDR1 SGHDN, CDR2 FVKESK. Written as DNA, the CDR3 is TGTGCCAGCAGCCACCCCTCGAACACTGAAGCTTTCTTT. Amino acids: CASSHPSNTEAFF.

This clonotype came up many times. The chain is built from TRBV6-1 and TRBJ2-1; 12 nucleotides agree with TRBD1. In germline, CDR1 is MNHNS, CDR2 SASEGT. CDR3 length: 16 residues. V lost 7 bases, J lost 3 bases, and 7 bases stayed unmatched. CDR3 sequence reads: CASTQGTGGYYNEQFF. The CDR3 bases are TGTGCCAGCACCCAAGGGACAGGGGGCTACTACAATGAGCAGTTCTTC.

The rearrangement joins TRBV27 to TRBJ1-2, with TRBD1 as a possible D gene (5 bases). CDR1 is MNHEY, CDR2 SMNVEV, per germline (reference sequence). V lost 5 bases and J 6 bases, leaving 19 bases between the germline ends. The CDR3 has 15 residues. DNA of the CDR3: TGTGCCAGCAGTATCTTTGGACGAGGGGTGAATGGCTACACCTTC. It translates to CASSIFGRGVNGYTF.

The chain uses TRBV29-1 and TRBJ1-2, with a tentative D call TRBD1 (5 bases). The CDR3 contains 12 residues. CDR1 and CDR2 from the germline V gene are SQVTM and ANQGSEA. V lost 3 bases, J lost 4 bases, and 9 bases lay in between. The CDR3 DNA reads as TGCAGCGTTGAGGGGCAGAGCTATGGCTACACCTTC. Translated: CSVEGQSYGYTF.